This record covers a single TCR beta chain. Its antigen is undetermined. In the original workflow: Filtering was not the same, since immunoSEQ gave junction-only sequences without quality scores. TCRdb's copy holds only in-frame clones and misses some; the assay was immunoSEQ multiplex PCR. That table furnishes V, J and clone size, whereas the DNA furnished D and trimming. The repertoire holds over a million clones, with 98% as singletons. The V gene lost 3 bases and the J gene lost 0 bases, with 16 bases spanning the gap. The germline gives CDR1 SGHRS, CDR2 YFSETQ. The CDR3 has 18 amino acids. This entry belongs to a study of shared clonotypes between healthy human individuals. Study findings and constraints: Blood alone was sampled, and tissue repertoires likely differ.

What was sequenced was naive CD4+ T cells sorted from blood. The subset was: CD45RA+ positively selected. The TCR originated in a young man in good health. This chain uses TRBV5-1 with TRBJ2-6; no definite D call. The CDR3 region is CASSSGFSVDSGANVLTF. Here the CDR3 DNA reads TGCGCCAGCAGCTCTGGGTTCTCAGTAGACTCTGGGGCCAACGTCCTGACTTTC.